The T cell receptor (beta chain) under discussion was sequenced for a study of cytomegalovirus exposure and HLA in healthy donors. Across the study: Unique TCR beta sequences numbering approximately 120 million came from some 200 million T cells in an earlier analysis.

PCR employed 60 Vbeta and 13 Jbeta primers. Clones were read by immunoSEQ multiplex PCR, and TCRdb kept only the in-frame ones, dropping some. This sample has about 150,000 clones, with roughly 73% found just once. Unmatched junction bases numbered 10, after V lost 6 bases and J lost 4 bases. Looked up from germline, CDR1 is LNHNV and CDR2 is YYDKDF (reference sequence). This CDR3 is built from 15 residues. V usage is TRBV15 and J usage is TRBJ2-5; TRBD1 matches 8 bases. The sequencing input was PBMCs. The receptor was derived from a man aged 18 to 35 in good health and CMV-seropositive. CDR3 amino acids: CATRLRGGTGETQYF. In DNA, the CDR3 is TGTGCCACCAGACTGAGAGGGGGGACAGGAGAGACCCAGTACTTC.